This T cell receptor (beta chain) was retrieved from a study of blood T cell dynamics during melanoma immunotherapy. General study points: The most clonal sorted CD8+ subset, immune-effector cells, was closest to cell-free DNA CDR3 sequences. The study could not tell melanoma-specific clones from general immune activation.

The CDR3 totals 15 residues. The germline V gene encodes CDR1 SGHDT and CDR2 YYEEEE. Trimming pared 2 bases from V and 6 bases from J, leaving 18 bases between. On this clone itself: The antigen is unknown.

Assay used: immunoSEQ multiplex PCR; TCRdb lists only in-frame clones, some missing. The profile shows over 10,000 clones, about 90% of them singletons. Sample time point: week 3, after first cycle of checkpoint inhibitor. V is TRBV5-6 and J is TRBJ2-7, with D possibly matching TRBD1 (6 bases). Specimen: effector memory CD8+ T cells from blood, collected from a patient treated with checkpoint blockade. The TCR sequence derives from a human donor with melanoma. This CDR3 is CASSLTSQGSSEQYF. CDR3 DNA: TGTGCCAGCAGCTTAACATCACAGGGTTCGTCCGAGCAGTACTTC.